The 8 T cell receptor beta chains below all came from one sample that was sequenced in a study of blood T cell repertoires in COVID-19. Method: immunoSEQ multiplex PCR; TCRdb's copy keeps in-frame clones and lacks some. The sample lists 340,000 or so clones; around nine tenths were seen once. The specimen was peripheral blood. These TCRs come from a middle-aged man with active or convalescent COVID-19.

V and J are TRBV28 and TRBJ2-7, with a possible D match to TRBD1 (6 bases). Germline CDR1 reads MDHEN; CDR2 reads SYDVKM. Trimming left V 2 bases short and J 0 bases short, with 8 bases between. This CDR3 region has 14 residues. The CDR3 region has the DNA TGTGCCAGCAGTTTAGTAGGGGGCTCCTACGAGCAGTACTTC. Its protein is CASSLVGGSYEQYF. Looking up the rest from reference TRBV28 and TRBJ2-7 gives the full variable domain: DVKVTQSSRYLVKRTGEKVFLECVQDMDHENMFWYRQDPGLGLRLIYFSYDVKMKEKGDIPEGYSVSREKKERFSLILESASTNQTSMYLCASSLVGGSYEQYFGPGTRLTVT.

The rearrangement uses TRBV6-2 or TRBV6-3 and TRBJ1-6; D is unresolved. The V end was cut by 4 bases, the J end by 4 bases, with 14 bases between. In germline, CDR1 is MNHEY, CDR2 SVGEGT. The CDR3 consists of 16 residues. CDR3 nucleotides: TGTGCCAGCAGTTTATGGGCAGCTCCTTATAATTCACCCCTCCACTTT. Protein product: CASSLWAAPYNSPLHF.

CDR3 amino acids: CASSPMAGANVLTF. The CDR3 DNA reads TGTGCCAGCAGTCCTATGGCTGGGGCCAACGTCCTGACTTTC. This chain links TRBV6-5 with TRBJ2-6; no firm D call. Trimming removed 5 bases at V and 2 bases at J, with 7 bases between. The CDR3 covers 14 residues. Looked up from germline, CDR1 is MNHEY and CDR2 is SVGAGI.

This clone was recorded once. This chain connects TRBV19 to TRBJ1-5; no clear D. The CDR3 loop spans 17 amino acids. From germline, CDR1 is LNHDA and CDR2 SQIVND (reference sequence). Trimming took off 3 bases at V and 0 bases at J, with 15 bases between the two ends. The CDR3 DNA follows: TGTGCCAGTAGTATGGGCAGCCGCGCCTATAGCAATCAGCCCCAGCATTTT. Residues: CASSMGSRAYSNQPQHF. The full variable domain, completed using reference TRBV19 and TRBJ1-5, is DGGITQSPKYLFRKEGQNVTLSCEQNLNHDAMYWYRQDPGQGLRLIYYSQIVNDFQKGDIAEGYSVSREKKESFPLTVTSAQKNPTAFYLCASSMGSRAYSNQPQHFGDGTRLSIL.

J is TRBJ2-3 and V is TRBV5-1, with a weak D call TRBD2 (5 bases). CDR3 size: 12 residues. Per the germline V gene, CDR1 is SGHRS and CDR2 is YFSETQ. Trimming took off 0 bases at V and 7 bases at J, with 6 bases between the two ends. For the CDR3, the DNA is TGCGCCAGCAGCTTGGTCGGGAATACGCAGTATTTT. Amino acid sequence: CASSLVGNTQYF.

This chain connects TRBV25-1 to TRBJ2-7; a possible D gene is TRBD1 (6 bases). Trimming cost V 6 bases and J 4 bases, with 13 bases left between them. CDR3 length: 13 amino acids. Germline V gives CDR1 MGHDK, CDR2 SYGVNS. Here the CDR3 reads CASRAARGYEQYF. The CDR3 region has the DNA TGTGCCAGCAGAGCAGCCAGGGGTTACGAGCAGTACTTC.

CDR3 residues: CASSLIGGGEKLFF. The CDR3 DNA is TGTGCCAGCAGTTTAATAGGAGGAGGCGAAAAACTGTTTTTT. The chain couples TRBV28 to TRBJ1-4; unclear D gene. Trimming took 2 bases from V and 8 from J, leaving 12 bases between them. This CDR3 comprises 14 residues. Germline assignment: CDR1 MDHEN and CDR2 SYDVKM.

This clone was counted a single time. This chain links TRBV9 with TRBJ1-6; D is uncertain. Looked up from germline, CDR1 is SGDLS and CDR2 is YYNGEE. The V end was cut by 4 bases, the J end by 0 bases, with 8 bases between. The CDR3 runs to 15 residues. CDR3 loop: CASSLRSSYNSPLHF. The CDR3, as DNA: TGTGCCAGCAGCCTCCGGAGCTCCTATAATTCACCCCTCCACTTT.